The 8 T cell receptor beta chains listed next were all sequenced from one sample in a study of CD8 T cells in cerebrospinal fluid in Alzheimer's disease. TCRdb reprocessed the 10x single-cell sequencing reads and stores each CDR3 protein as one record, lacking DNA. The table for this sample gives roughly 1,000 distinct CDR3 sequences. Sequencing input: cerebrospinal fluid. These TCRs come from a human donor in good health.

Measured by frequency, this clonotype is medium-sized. CDR3 in amino acids: CASTPLSGSGYEQYF. This sequence joins TRBV6-1 and TRBJ2-7; TCRdb's assignment of TRBD2 cannot be checked, as there is no DNA. There are 15 residues in the CDR3. Germline V CDR1 and CDR2: MNHNS, SASEGT.

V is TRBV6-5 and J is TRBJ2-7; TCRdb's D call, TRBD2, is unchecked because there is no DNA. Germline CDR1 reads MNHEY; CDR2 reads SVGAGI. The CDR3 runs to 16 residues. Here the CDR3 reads CASSLYSGTSGYEQYF.

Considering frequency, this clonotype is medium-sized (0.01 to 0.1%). The CDR3 sequence: CASSYDSRGQETQYF. The gene calls are TRBV6-2 or TRBV6-3 and TRBJ2-5; TCRdb names TRBD1, which stays unverified in the absence of DNA. The CDR3 has 15 residues. CDR1 MNHEY and CDR2 SVGEGT come from the germline V gene.

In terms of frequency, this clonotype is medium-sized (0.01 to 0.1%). The CDR3 loop reads CATKNRGKAGELFF. This chain connects TRBV7-9 to TRBJ2-2; there is no DNA to check the TCRdb D call of TRBD1. This CDR3 is 14 amino acids long. Germline V lookup: CDR1 SEHNR, CDR2 FQNEAQ (reference sequence).

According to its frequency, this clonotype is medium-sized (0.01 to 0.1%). CDR3 sequence: CASSRLAGGWNEQFF. The chain employs TRBV12-3 or TRBV12-4 and TRBJ2-1; TCRdb's D gene call, TRBD2, goes unchecked for lack of DNA. The CDR3 runs to 15 residues.

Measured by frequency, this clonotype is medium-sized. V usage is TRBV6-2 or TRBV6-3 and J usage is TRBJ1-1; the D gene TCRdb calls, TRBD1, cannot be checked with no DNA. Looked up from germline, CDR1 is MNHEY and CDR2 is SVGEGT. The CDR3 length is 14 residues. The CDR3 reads CASSYNRANTEAFF.

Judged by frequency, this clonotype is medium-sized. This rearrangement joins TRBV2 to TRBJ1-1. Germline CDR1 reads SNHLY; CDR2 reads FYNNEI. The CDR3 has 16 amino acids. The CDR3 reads CASSASRGGADGKAFF.

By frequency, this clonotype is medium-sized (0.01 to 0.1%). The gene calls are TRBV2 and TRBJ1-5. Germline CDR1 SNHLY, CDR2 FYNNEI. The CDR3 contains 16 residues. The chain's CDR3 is CASSAPPAGPNQPQHF.